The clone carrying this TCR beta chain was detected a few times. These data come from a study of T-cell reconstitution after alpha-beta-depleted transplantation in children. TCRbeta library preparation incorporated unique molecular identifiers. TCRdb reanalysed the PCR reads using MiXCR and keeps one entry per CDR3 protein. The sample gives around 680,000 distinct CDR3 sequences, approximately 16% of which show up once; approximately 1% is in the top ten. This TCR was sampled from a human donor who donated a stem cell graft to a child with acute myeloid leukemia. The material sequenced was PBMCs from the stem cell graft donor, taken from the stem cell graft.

CDR3 loop: CARGEEQFF. The CDR3 bases are TGTGCCAGAGGGGAGGAGCAGTTCTTC. The chain is built from TRBV7-9 and TRBJ2-1; D possibly uses TRBD1 or TRBD2 (5 bases each). V lost 9 bases to trimming and J lost 10 bases, with 7 bases between them. Looked up from germline, CDR1 is SEHNR and CDR2 is FQNEAQ (reference sequence). The CDR3 extends over 9 amino acids.